These 12 T cell receptor beta chains share one sample of origin, sequenced in a study of vaccination and CD4 T cells after COVID-19. These receptors have no known antigen. Documented treatment: approximately nine-day PBMC culture with coronavirus spike peptide pools or control peptides (ViraFEST assay). Sequencing of cultured CD4+ T cell DNA used the Oncomine TCR Beta short-read assay. Using its own MiXCR run on the PCR reads, TCRdb lists one record per CDR3 protein. The sample yields about 18,000 distinct CDR3 sequences, around 80% seen once. This material consisted of CD4+ T cells from blood, cultured in vitro, taken after SARS-CoV-2 vaccination. The source is a human donor who received a COVID-19 vaccine.

The chain employs TRBV6-5 and TRBJ1-6, with 8 bases lining up with TRBD1. The CDR3 is 17 residues long. J was trimmed by 1 base and V by 0 bases; bases with no gene match: 2. Germline assignment: CDR1 MNHEY and CDR2 SVGAGI. CDR3: CASSYSQGASYNSPLHF. The CDR3 DNA follows: TGTGCCAGCAGTTACTCCCAGGGGGCGTCCTATAATTCACCCCTCCACTTT.

Only a few counts were recorded for this clonotype. This rearrangement joins TRBV15 to TRBJ1-1; TRBD1 aligns across 8 bases. This CDR3 contains 17 residues. The germline V gene encodes CDR1 LNHNV and CDR2 YYDKDF (reference sequence). The junction had 13 bases not matched to a gene; V was cut back by 1 base and J by 6 bases. Written as DNA, the CDR3 is TGTGCCACCAGCAGAGGACAGGGGCATACGGGGAGATCTGAAGCTTTCTTT. Encoded protein: CATSRGQGHTGRSEAFF.

CDR3 sequence: CASSPQPRETQYF. CDR3 DNA sequence: TGTGCCAGCAGCCCACAACCCCGAGAGACCCAGTACTTC. The chain uses TRBV7-3 and TRBJ2-5; D is uncertain. The CDR3 has 13 amino acids. V gave up 5 bases and J gave up 4 bases, with 11 bases separating them. Per the germline V gene, CDR1 is SGHTA and CDR2 is FQGTGA.

This rearrangement joins TRBV20-1 to TRBJ2-3; 13 nucleotides line up with TRBD2. The CDR3 runs 19 residues. Germline CDR1 is DFQATT and CDR2 is SNEGSKA (reference sequence). V trimming: 3 bases; J trimming: 4 bases; junction bases outside the gene matches: 16. This CDR3 is CSARVTGTSGDLPPDTQYF. DNA for the CDR3: TGCAGTGCTAGGGTAACCGGGACTAGCGGGGACCTCCCCCCAGATACGCAGTATTTT.

The V and J genes are TRBV5-4 and TRBJ2-2, with 10 positions matching TRBD2. The CDR3 is 15 residues long. The trim removed 2 bases at V and 5 bases at J, leaving 3 bases unmatched. Germline V lookup: CDR1 SGHNT, CDR2 YYREEE (reference sequence). The CDR3 region has the DNA TGTGCCAGCAGCTTAGGGACTAGCGATACCGGGGAGCTGTTTTTT. Translated, it gives CASSLGTSDTGELFF. The full variable domain, in which reference TRBV5-4 and TRBJ2-2 provide the parts outside the CDR3, is ETGVTQSPTHLIKTRGQQVTLRCSSQSGHNTVSWYQQALGQGPQFIFQYYREEENGRGNFPPRFSGLQFPNYSSELNVNALELDDSALYLCASSLGTSDTGELFFGEGSRLTVL.

This chain joins TRBV5-5 and TRBJ2-1; D uncertain. Trimming removed 3 bases at V and 7 bases at J, with 5 bases between. This CDR3 spans 11 amino acids. The germline gives CDR1 SGHKS, CDR2 YYEKEE (reference sequence). As DNA, the CDR3 is TGTGCCAGCAGCTCGCGGAATGAGCAGTTCTTC. This sequence encodes CASSSRNEQFF.

The chain employs TRBV20-1 and TRBJ1-1; D is uncertain. Germline loops: CDR1 DFQATT, CDR2 SNEGSKA (reference sequence). The CDR3 loop spans 11 amino acids. Trimming took off 3 bases at V and 5 bases at J, with 7 bases between the two ends. CDR3 loop: CSASPGTEAFF. CDR3 bases: TGCAGTGCTAGCCCTGGGACTGAAGCTTTCTTT.

The V gene is TRBV21-1, the J gene TRBJ1-2. TRBV21-1 is a known pseudogene. This CDR3 is 15 amino acids long. The DNA of the CDR3 is TGTGCCAGCAGCCGGACCGTCCTTGCTAACTATGGCTACACCTTC. It translates to CASSRTVLANYGYTF.

This chain uses TRBV6-1 with TRBJ1-2; 8 bases match TRBD1. CDR3 length: 14 amino acids. The J segment lost 2 bases and the V segment lost 5 bases, leaving 4 bases of the junction unmatched. Germline CDR1 is MNHNS and CDR2 is SASEGT. The CDR3 DNA reads TGTGCCAGCAGTATCCAGGGGGCGAACTATGGCTACACCTTC. It translates to CASSIQGANYGYTF.

This clonotype was found a few times. The DNA of the CDR3 is TGTGCCTGGAGCGGGACGGACTATGGCTACACCTTC. As protein: CAWSGTDYGYTF. This chain joins TRBV30 and TRBJ1-2; D perhaps matches TRBD1 (5 bases). V gave up 3 bases and J gave up 3 bases, with 8 bases separating them. The CDR3 is made up of 12 amino acids. CDR1 and CDR2 from the germline V gene are GTSNPN and SVGIG (reference sequence).

Here the CDR3 reads CATSGTDTQYF. The CDR3 DNA reads TGTGCCACCAGTGGGACAGATACGCAGTATTTT. This chain connects TRBV24-1 to TRBJ2-3; D uncertain. CDR3 size: 11 residues. Germline CDR1 is KGHDR and CDR2 is SFDVKD. Trimming cost V 5 bases and J 3 bases, with 2 bases left between them.

CDR3 nucleotides: TGTGCCAGCAGCGCTACAGGGGGCTTTGTTGAAAAACTGTTTTTT. Encoded protein: CASSATGGFVEKLFF. The chain combines TRBV12-3 or TRBV12-4 with TRBJ1-4; 9 bases map to TRBD1. V lost 6 bases, J lost 7 bases, and 9 bases stayed unmatched. The CDR3 length is 15 residues.